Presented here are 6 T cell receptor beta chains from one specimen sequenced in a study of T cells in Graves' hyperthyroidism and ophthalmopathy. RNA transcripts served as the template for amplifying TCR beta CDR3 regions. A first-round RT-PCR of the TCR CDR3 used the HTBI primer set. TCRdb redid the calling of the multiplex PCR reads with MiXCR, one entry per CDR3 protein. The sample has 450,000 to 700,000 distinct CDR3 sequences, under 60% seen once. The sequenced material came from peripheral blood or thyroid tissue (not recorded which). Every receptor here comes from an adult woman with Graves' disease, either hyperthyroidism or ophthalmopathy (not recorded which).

The CDR3 coding sequence is TGTGCCAGCAGTTACACCGGACAGGCCTACGAGCAGTACTTC. Protein: CASSYTGQAYEQYF. The V gene is TRBV28, the J gene TRBJ2-7, with 7 bases matching TRBD1. The germline gives CDR1 MDHEN, CDR2 SYDVKM. J gave up 2 bases and V 4 bases, and 5 bases lay outside the gene matches. The CDR3 has 14 residues.

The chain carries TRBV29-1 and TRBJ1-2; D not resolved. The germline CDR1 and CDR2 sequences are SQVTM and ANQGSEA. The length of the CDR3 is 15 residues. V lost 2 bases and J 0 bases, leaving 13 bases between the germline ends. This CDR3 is CSVEMERRANYGYTF. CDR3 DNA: TGCAGCGTTGAAATGGAGAGGAGAGCTAACTATGGCTACACCTTC.

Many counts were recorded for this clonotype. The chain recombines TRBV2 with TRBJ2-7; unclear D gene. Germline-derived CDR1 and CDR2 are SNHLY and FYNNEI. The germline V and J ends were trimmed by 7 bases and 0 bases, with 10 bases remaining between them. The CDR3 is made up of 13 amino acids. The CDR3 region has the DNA TGTGCCAGCAACATCAGGAGCTCCTACGAGCAGTACTTC. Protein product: CASNIRSSYEQYF.

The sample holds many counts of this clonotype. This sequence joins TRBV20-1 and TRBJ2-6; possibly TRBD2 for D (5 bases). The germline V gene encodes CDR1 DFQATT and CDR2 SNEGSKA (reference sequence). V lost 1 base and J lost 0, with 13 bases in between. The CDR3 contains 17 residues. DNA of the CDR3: TGCAGTGCTAGAGCTGCGGGCCATGACTCTGGGGCCAACGTCCTGACTTTC. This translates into CSARAAGHDSGANVLTF.

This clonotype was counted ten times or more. The CDR3 reads CASSLVTGTAYGYTF. In DNA form, the CDR3 reads TGTGCCAGCAGCTTGGTGACGGGAACCGCATATGGCTACACCTTC. The chain combines TRBV5-6 with TRBJ1-2; D call uncertain. Trimming removed 0 bases at V and 5 bases at J, with 14 bases between. The CDR3 runs to 15 residues. Germline V lookup: CDR1 SGHDT, CDR2 YYEEEE.

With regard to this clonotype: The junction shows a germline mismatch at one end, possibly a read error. CDR3 sequence (DNA): TGTGCCAGCAGCTCTCTAGGGGAAGATGAAAGACTGTTTTTT. Translated, it gives CASSSLGEDERLFF. The chain employs TRBV6-5 and TRBJ1-4, with a possible D match to TRBD1 (5 bases). CDR1 MNHEY and CDR2 SVGAGI come from the germline V gene. The length of the CDR3 is 14 residues.